Listed here is a single T cell receptor beta chain. Its antigen is not identified. PCR primers comprised 60 Vbeta and 13 Jbeta primers. Profiled with immunoSEQ multiplex PCR; TCRdb holds only in-frame clones, not every one. The table records fewer than 120,000 clones, roughly four fifths of them present only once. Deletions cut 6 bases from V and 0 bases from J, with 9 bases between. The germline V gene has CDR1 MNHNY and CDR2 SVGAGI (reference sequence). The CDR3 is 14 residues long. These data belong to a study of cytomegalovirus exposure and HLA in healthy donors. Whole-study results and caveats: The authors listed around 150 TCR beta chains as cytomegalovirus-associated. Both high specificity and high sensitivity reportedly marked the classifier's diagnosis of cytomegalovirus status. TRBV6-2, TRBV6-3 and other indistinguishable V segments were excluded. Later analysis identified several of the most significant clusters that appeared linked to common viral pathogens.

The sample was PBMCs. This clonotype was sampled from a woman in her thirties in good health and CMV-seronegative. The chain carries TRBV6-6 and TRBJ2-1; D is unresolved. The CDR3 here is CASSPGGSYNEQFF. DNA for the CDR3: TGTGCCAGCAGCCCCGGTGGCTCCTACAATGAGCAGTTCTTC.